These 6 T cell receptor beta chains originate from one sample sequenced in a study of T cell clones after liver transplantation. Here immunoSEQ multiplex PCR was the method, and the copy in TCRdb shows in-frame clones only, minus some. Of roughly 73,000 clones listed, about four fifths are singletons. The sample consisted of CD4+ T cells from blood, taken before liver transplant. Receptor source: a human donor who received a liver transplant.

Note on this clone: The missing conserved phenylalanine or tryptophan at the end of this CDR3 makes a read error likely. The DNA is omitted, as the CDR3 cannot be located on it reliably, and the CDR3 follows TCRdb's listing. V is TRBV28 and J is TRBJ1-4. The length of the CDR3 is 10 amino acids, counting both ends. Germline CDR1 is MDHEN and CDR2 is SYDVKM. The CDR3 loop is CATTHRLGRV.

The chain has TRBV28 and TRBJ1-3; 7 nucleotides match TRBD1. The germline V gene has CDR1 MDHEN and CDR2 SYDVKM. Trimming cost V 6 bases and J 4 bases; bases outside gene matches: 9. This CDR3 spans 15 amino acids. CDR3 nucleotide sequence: TGTGCCAGCAGGGATTTGAGGGGGCGGGGAAACACCATATATTTT. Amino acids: CASRDLRGRGNTIYF.

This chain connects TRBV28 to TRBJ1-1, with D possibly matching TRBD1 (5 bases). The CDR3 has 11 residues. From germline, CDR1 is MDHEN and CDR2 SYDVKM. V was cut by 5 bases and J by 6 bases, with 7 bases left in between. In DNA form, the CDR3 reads TGTGCCAGCAGTGAGGGACCTGAAGCTTTCTTT. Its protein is CASSEGPEAFF.

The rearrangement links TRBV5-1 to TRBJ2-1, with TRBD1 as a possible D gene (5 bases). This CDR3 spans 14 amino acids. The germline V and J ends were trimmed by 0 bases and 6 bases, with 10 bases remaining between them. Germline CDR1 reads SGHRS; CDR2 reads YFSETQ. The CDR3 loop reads CASSLAQGGNEQFF. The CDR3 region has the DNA TGCGCCAGCAGCTTGGCCCAGGGTGGCAATGAGCAGTTCTTC.

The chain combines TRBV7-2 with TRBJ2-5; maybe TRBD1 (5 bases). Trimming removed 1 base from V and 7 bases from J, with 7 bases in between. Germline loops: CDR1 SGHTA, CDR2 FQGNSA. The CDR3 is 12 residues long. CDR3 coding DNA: TGTGCCAGCAGCTTAGAAAGGGGGACCCAGTACTTC. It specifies CASSLERGTQYF.

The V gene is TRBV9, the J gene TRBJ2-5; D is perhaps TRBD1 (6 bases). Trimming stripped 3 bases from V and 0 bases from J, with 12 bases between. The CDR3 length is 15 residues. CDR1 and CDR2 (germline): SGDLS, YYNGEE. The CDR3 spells CASSAGAGNQETQYF. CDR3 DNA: TGTGCCAGCAGCGCAGGGGCGGGTAACCAAGAGACCCAGTACTTC.